This section outlines one TCR beta chain sequence together with its context. These data come from a study of blood T cell repertoires in COVID-19. Study in general: COVID-19 samples from acute and convalescent phases originated in the United States, Italy and Spain. Nucleic acid was either cDNA or gDNA, and it came from T cells, B-cell-depleted T cells, or PBMCs.

Original processing notes: Estimation of nucleated cell counts relied on the amplification of reference gene primers. Libraries were prepared by immunoSEQ multiplex PCR; TCRdb keeps only in-frame clonotypes and omits some of them. V, J and clone size were drawn from that table, and D and trimming were deduced from the DNA. The sample contains about 41,000 clones, around 80% of which appear only once. This receptor was identified in a man aged 35-49 years with active or convalescent COVID-19. Sequenced material: peripheral blood.

DNA for the CDR3: TGTGCCACCGGGCGGGATTATAATTCACCCCTCCACTTT. Amino acid sequence: CATGRDYNSPLHF. This chain uses TRBV30 with TRBJ1-6; D unclear. Germline V gene lookup returns CDR1 GTSNPN and CDR2 SVGIG (reference sequence). V gave up 8 bases and J gave up 4 bases, with 12 bases separating them. The CDR3 has 13 amino acids.